The present TCR beta chain was sequenced within a study of blood T cell repertoires in COVID-19. In the study overall: COVID-19 samples from acute and convalescent phases originated in the United States, Italy and Spain.

Profiled with immunoSEQ multiplex PCR; TCRdb holds only in-frame clones, not every one. The sample records over 200,000 clones, 85% to 90% being singletons. Trimming removed 4 bases from V and 0 bases from J; junction bases left unmatched: 8. CDR3 length: 17 amino acids. CDR1 and CDR2 (germline): MNHEY, SMNVEV (reference sequence). Seattle patients were enrolled while actively infected and followed longitudinally. This chain joins TRBV27 and TRBJ1-3; 8 nucleotides line up with TRBD1. The sample comprised peripheral blood. The receptor's source is a man aged 30 to 39 with COVID-19, enrolled during active disease. The CDR3 reads CASSSRTGFLSGNTIYF. As DNA, the CDR3 is TGTGCCAGCAGTTCCCGGACAGGGTTTCTCTCTGGAAACACCATATATTTT.